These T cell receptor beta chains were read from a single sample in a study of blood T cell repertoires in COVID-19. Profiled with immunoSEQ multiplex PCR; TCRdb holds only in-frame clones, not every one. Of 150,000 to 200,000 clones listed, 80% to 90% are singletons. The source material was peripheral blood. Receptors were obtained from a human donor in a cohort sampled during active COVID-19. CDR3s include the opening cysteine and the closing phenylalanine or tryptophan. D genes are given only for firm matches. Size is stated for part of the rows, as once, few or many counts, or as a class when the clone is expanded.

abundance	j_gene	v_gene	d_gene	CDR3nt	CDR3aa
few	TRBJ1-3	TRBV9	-	TGTGCCAGCAGCGTAGACTGGGGCGGAAACACCATATATTTT	CASSVDWGGNTIYF
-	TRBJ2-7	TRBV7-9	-	TGTGCCAGCAGCTTTACTAGCTTCTACGAGCAGTACTTC	CASSFTSFYEQYF
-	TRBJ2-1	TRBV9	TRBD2	TGTGCCAGCAGCGTAGAGGAGAGCGGGAGGGCCGGTGAGCAGTTCTTC	CASSVEESGRAGEQFF
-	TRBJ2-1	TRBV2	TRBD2	TGTGCCAGCAGTGATTCGCGGGAGGGCTATGAGCAGTTCTTC	CASSDSREGYEQFF
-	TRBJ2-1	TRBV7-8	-	TGTGCCAGCAGCCTAGGGGGGCCGCAGTTCTTC	CASSLGGPQFF
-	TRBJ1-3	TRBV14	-	TGTGCCAGCAGCCAAGATCGAAGCAGGGCTGGAAACACCATATATTTT	CASSQDRSRAGNTIYF
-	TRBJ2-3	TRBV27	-	TGTGCCAGCAGCCAGCGTTCGGATACGCAGTATTTT	CASSQRSDTQYF
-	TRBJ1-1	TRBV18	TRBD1	TGTGCCAGCTCACCGTCCAGACAGGGGATCAACACTGAAGCTTTCTTT	CASSPSRQGINTEAFF
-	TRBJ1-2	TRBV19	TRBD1	TGTGCCAGTAATCCAGGGACAGGGGGCAGCTATGGCTACACCTTC	CASNPGTGGSYGYTF
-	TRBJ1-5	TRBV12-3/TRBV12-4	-	TGTGCCAGCAGTTTCTCGGGGAACCAGCCCCAGCATTTT	CASSFSGNQPQHF
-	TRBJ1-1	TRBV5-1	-	TGCGCCAGCGGGGCGGAAACGAACACTGAAGCTTTCTTT	CASGAETNTEAFF
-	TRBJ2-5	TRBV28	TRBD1	TGTGCCAGCAGTTTAACGGCAGGGGGTCGAGAGACCCAGTACTTC	CASSLTAGGRETQYF
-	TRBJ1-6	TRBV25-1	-	TGTGCCAGCAGTGACCGTCCGGACTGGAGCTCCTATAATTCACCCCTCCACTTT	CASSDRPDWSSYNSPLHF
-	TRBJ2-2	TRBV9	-	TGTGCCAGCAGCGTAGGGAACAGGGCCACCGGGGAGCTGTTTTTT	CASSVGNRATGELFF
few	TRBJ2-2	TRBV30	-	TGTGCCTGGAGTGGGGGTTGGGAGACTTACAACACCGGGGAGCTGTTTTTT	CAWSGGWETYNTGELFF
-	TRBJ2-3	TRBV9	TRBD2	TGTGCCAGCAGCGTAGCGGCGGGAGGGAACACAGATACGCAGTATTTT	CASSVAAGGNTDTQYF
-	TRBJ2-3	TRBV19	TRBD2	TGTGCCAGTAGTATAGCTAGCGGGGGTACTAGCACAGATACGCAGTATTTT	CASSIASGGTSTDTQYF
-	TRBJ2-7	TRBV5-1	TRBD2	TGCGCCAGCAAAGTCCTAGCGGTCGATTCCTACGAGCAGTACTTC	CASKVLAVDSYEQYF
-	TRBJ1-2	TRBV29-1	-	TGCAGCGTTGGTCCAGACACATCCTATGGCTACACCTTC	CSVGPDTSYGYTF
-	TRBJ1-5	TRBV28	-	TGTGCCAGCAGCCCGGGAACAAGAGAGGGCCAGCCCCAGCATTTT	CASSPGTREGQPQHF
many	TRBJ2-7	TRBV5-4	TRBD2	TGTGCCAGCAGCTTGGGGACTAGCGGGATAACCTACGAGCAGTACTTC	CASSLGTSGITYEQYF
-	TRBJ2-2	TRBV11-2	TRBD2	TGTGCCAGCAGCTTAGGTAGCGGGGGGGCTACCGGGGAGCTGTTTTTT	CASSLGSGGATGELFF
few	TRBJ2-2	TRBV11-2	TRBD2	TGTGCCAGCAGCTTGGTCAGCGGGATGTCCGGCGGGGAGCTGTTTTTT	CASSLVSGMSGGELFF
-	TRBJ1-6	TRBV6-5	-	TGTGCCAGCAGTTCCGGCAGGGCCCAATTTGGTTCACCCCTCCACTTT	CASSSGRAQFGSPLHF
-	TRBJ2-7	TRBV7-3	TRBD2	TGTGCCAGCAGCTTACATTCTCCGGGACTAGCGGGAGGGCCTTCCTACGAGCAGTACTTC	CASSLHSPGLAGGPSYEQYF
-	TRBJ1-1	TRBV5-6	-	TGTGCCAGCAGCTTGGAGGCAGGGAACACTGAAGCTTTCTTT	CASSLEAGNTEAFF
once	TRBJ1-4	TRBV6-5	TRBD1	TGTGCCAGCAGTTCCGGGACAGGGTTACATGAAAAACTGTTTTTT	CASSSGTGLHEKLFF
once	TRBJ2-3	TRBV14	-	TGTGCCAGCAGCCAAGAGAGTACGCAGTATTTT	CASSQESTQYF
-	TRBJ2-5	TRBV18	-	TGTGCCAGCTCACCACCTCTGCGTGAACAGACCCAGTACTTC	CASSPPLREQTQYF
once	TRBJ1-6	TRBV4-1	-	TGCGCCAGCAGCCCCTCTGGACAGTATAATTCACCCCTCCACTTT	CASSPSGQYNSPLHF
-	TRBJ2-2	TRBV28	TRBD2	TGTGCCAGCAGTTTAAGGGGGAGACTAGCGGGGATTAGGGTCACCGGGGAGCTGTTTTTT	CASSLRGRLAGIRVTGELFF
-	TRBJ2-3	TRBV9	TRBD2	TGTGCCAGCAGCTTAAGGGGACTAGCGGGTTCAGATACGCAGTATTTT	CASSLRGLAGSDTQYF
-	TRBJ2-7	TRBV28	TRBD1	TGTGCCAGCAGTTTAATAATCGGACAGGGGGTATACGAGCAGTACTTC	CASSLIIGQGVYEQYF
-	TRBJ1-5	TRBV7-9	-	TGTGCCAGCAGCTCAGGGGTTCAGCCCCAGCATTTT	CASSSGVQPQHF
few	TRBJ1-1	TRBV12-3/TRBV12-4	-	TGTGCCAGCAGCAAACAGGGTCCTAGTGAAGCTTTCTTT	CASSKQGPSEAFF
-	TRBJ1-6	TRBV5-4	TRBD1	TGTGCCAGCAGCCGGCAGGGGGGTAGCAATTCACCCCTCCACTTT	CASSRQGGSNSPLHF
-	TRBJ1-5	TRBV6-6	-	TGTGCCAGCAATGCCAGGGGTTTGGATCAGCCCCAGCATTTT	CASNARGLDQPQHF
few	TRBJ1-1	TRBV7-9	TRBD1	TGTGCCAGCAGCTCCGAAGGGACAGCGAACACTGAAGCTTTCTTT	CASSSEGTANTEAFF
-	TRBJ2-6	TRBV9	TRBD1	TGTGCCAGCAGCGTAGACCTCTTGGGGTATTCCACAGGGGCTGGGGCCAACGTCCTGACTTTC	CASSVDLLGYSTGAGANVLTF
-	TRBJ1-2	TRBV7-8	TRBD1	TGTGCCAGCAGCCGCGACAGGGGGCAAAGTGGCTACACCTTC	CASSRDRGQSGYTF
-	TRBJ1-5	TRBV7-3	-	TGTGCCAGCAGCCTCGCGACACGTTCAGGAGGGCCCCAGCATTTT	CASSLATRSGGPQHF
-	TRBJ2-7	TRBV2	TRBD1	TGTGCCAGCAGTGAAGCACGGACAGGGTCCCGACGCGAGCAGTACTTC	CASSEARTGSRREQYF